This TCR beta chain was retrieved from a study of response to subunit inactivated influenza vaccine. Findings and limits, study-wide: Authors suggested that a seasonal influenza vaccination recruits few new T cells each time.

TCRdb recomputed calls from the RT-PCR reads with MiXCR, one row per CDR3 protein. This table has 500,000 to 600,000 distinct CDR3 sequences, around 15% appearing once. On this clonotype: As yet, its antigen is unknown.

The sequencing used PBMCs from blood, collected 11 to 12 days after vaccination. This TCR was sampled from a man aged 45 to 65 who received an inactivated influenza vaccine.

The CDR3 region is CASSLVRVANTGELFF. CDR3 in DNA: TGCGCCAGCAGCTTGGTCAGGGTCGCGAACACCGGGGAGCTGTTTTTT. This chain connects TRBV5-1 to TRBJ2-2; tentative D call: TRBD1 (5 bases). CDR1 SGHRS and CDR2 YFSETQ come from the germline V gene. Between the trimmed V and J ends, which lost 0 bases and 0 bases, there was a span of 9 bases. CDR3 length: 16 amino acids.